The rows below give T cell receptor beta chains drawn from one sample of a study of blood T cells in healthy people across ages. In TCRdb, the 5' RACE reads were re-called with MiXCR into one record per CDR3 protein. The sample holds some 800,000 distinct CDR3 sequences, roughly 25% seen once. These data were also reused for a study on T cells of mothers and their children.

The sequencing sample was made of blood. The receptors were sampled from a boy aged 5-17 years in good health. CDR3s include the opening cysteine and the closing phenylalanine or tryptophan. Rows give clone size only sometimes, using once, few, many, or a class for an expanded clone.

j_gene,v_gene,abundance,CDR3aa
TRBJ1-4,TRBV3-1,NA,CASSLFSGTEKLFF
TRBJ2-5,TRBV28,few,CASSFTGIQETQYF
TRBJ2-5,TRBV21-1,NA,CASSKNRNQETQYF
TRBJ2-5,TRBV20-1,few,CSALPGRGEETQYF
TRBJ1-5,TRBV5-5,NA,CASSLRGPKTLTQPQHF
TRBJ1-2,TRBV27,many,CASSLKGGYGYTF
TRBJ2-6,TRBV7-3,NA,CASSLNAGISGANVLTF
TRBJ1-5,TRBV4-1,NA,CASSQGNGPQHF
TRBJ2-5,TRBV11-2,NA,CASSLDPAPVGTQYF
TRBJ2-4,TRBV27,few,CASSTSGPRNIQYF
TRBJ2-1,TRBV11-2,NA,CASSLDSGTEQFF
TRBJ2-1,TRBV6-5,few,CASRTTSGGHNEQFF
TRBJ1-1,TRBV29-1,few,CSVGGTGGGGNTEAFF
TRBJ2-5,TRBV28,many,CASQTGQETQYF
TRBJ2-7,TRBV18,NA,CASSPVGLAVYEQYF
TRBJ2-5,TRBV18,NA,CASSPPRPIETQYF
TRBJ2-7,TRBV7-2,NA,CASREGAKQGEQYF
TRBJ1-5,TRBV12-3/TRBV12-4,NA,CASNNGQGNQPQHF
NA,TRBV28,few,CATQAPRGTETQYF
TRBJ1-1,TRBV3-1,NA,CASSQADTEAFF
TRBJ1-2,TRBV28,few,CASSALNYGYTF
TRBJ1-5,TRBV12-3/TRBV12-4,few,CASRTGPHQPQHF
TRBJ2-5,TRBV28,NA,CASSIAWETQYF
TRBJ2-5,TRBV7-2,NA,CASSLVQGRATQYF
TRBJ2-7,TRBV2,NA,CASSEGSRGTYEQYF
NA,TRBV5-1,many,CASSTRLAGVSYEQYF
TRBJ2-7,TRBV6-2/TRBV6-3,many,CASSNSDEQYF
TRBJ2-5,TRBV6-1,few,CASSPTDRGGYFAQYF
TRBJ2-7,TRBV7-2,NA,CASSPNARYEQYF
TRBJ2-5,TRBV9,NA,CASSVAGDPLEQYF
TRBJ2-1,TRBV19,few,CASSIDGETGTNNEQFF
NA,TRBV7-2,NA,CASSPGGTGVSEQFF
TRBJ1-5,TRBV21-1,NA,CASSISWGRNQPQHF
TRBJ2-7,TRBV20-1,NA,CSASRVTYEQYF
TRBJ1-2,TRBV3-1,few,CASSQESGTDRYGYTF
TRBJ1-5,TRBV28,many,CASSLKAGYSNQPQHF
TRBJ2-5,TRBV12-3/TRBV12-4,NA,CASSRQGEIQETQYF
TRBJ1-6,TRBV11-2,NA,CASSPRGGSSYNSPLHF
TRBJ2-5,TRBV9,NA,CASSVTTSGKETQYF
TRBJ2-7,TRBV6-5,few,CASSYAVSYEQYF